Described below is a single T cell receptor (beta chain) sequence and its context. The antigen is unknown. Germline V lookup: CDR1 MGHRA, CDR2 YSYEKL. V lost 0 bases, J lost 4 bases, and 12 bases lay in between. This CDR3 is built from 15 residues. This PCR relied on a set of 60 Vbeta primers and 13 Jbeta primers. Profiled with immunoSEQ multiplex PCR; TCRdb holds only in-frame clones, not every one. The sample features about 99,000 clones, with 3% to 3.5% in its top ten. The data derive from a study of cytomegalovirus exposure and HLA in healthy donors. Study findings and constraints: A later analysis reportedly identified an Asian-associated ancestry cluster as carrying fewer N-insertions than the approximately 620-donor mean.

Sample: PBMCs. The clonotype comes from a man aged 35-49 years in good health and CMV-seronegative. The chain links TRBV4-1 to TRBJ1-2; D uncertain. The CDR3 here is CASSQDRGAGYGYTF. CDR3 coding DNA: TGCGCCAGCAGCCAAGATCGGGGAGCAGGCTATGGCTACACCTTC.